A single sample is the source of the 7 T cell receptor beta chains below, sequenced in a study of blood T cell repertoires in COVID-19. Profiled with immunoSEQ multiplex PCR; TCRdb holds only in-frame clones, not every one. The sample carries some 200,000 clones, about 88% recorded once. Sequencing used peripheral blood. The receptor source for this set is a man between 50 and 59 years old with COVID-19, enrolled during active disease.

The chain combines TRBV9 with TRBJ2-2; 9 bases line up with TRBD1. This CDR3 region has 16 residues. V shed 0 bases and J 3 bases; nucleotides not matched to a gene: 3. CDR1 SGDLS and CDR2 YYNGEE come from the germline V gene. CDR3 residues: CASSVADRGYTGELFF. The CDR3 coding sequence is TGTGCCAGCAGCGTAGCTGACAGGGGGTACACCGGGGAGCTGTTTTTT.

The CDR3, as DNA: TGTGCCACCAGCAGAGAGAGCGGGGGGGAGACAGATACGCAGTATTTT. It codes for CATSRESGGETDTQYF. V is TRBV15 and J is TRBJ2-3; 10 nucleotides match TRBD2. The CDR3 totals 16 residues. The trim removed 0 bases at V and 3 bases at J, leaving 3 bases unmatched. From germline, CDR1 is LNHNV and CDR2 YYDKDF (reference sequence).

The V gene is TRBV5-1, the J gene TRBJ2-1; 12 bases agree with TRBD2. Trimming at V came to 0 bases and at J to 10 bases, leaving 11 bases not matched to a gene. The CDR3 consists of 17 residues. CDR1 SGHRS and CDR2 YFSETQ come from the germline V gene. CDR3 region: CASSLDRLAGAALEQFF. DNA of the CDR3: TGCGCCAGCAGCTTGGACCGACTAGCGGGGGCCGCTCTCGAGCAGTTCTTC.

As for this clone: This sample includes further DNA sequences coding for the same CDR3. V gene TRBV29-1 combines with J gene TRBJ1-3; 7 positions match TRBD1. Germline assignment: CDR1 SQVTM and CDR2 ANQGSEA. The V segment lost 5 bases and the J segment 0 bases; nucleotides outside the gene matches: 4. This CDR3 has 14 residues. The CDR3 reads CSVRDSLSGNTIYF. The CDR3 DNA sequence: TGCAGCGTTCGGGACAGCCTCTCTGGAAACACCATATATTTT. Full variable domain (missing parts from reference TRBV29-1 and TRBJ1-3): SAVISQKPSRDICQRGTSLTIQCQVDSQVTMMFWYRQQPGQSLTLIATANQGSEATYESGFVIDKFPISRPNLTFSTLTVSNMSPEDSSIYLCSVRDSLSGNTIYFGEGSWLTVV.

The chain recombines TRBV5-1 with TRBJ1-1; TRBD1 matches 7 bases. This CDR3 has 18 amino acids. Trimming cost V 2 bases and J 6 bases; bases outside gene matches: 19. Germline V gene lookup returns CDR1 SGHRS and CDR2 YFSETQ. In nucleotides, the CDR3 is TGCGCCAGCAGCTTTCTGATCCAACAGGGGAGCTTGCGCCCTGAAGCTTTCTTT. Amino acids: CASSFLIQQGSLRPEAFF.

The chain combines TRBV12-3 or TRBV12-4 with TRBJ2-7; D may be TRBD1 (6 bases). This CDR3 is 11 amino acids long. V was clipped by 4 bases and J by 8 bases, with 9 bases between them. CDR3 protein: CASSSGAKQYF. The CDR3 DNA reads TGTGCCAGCAGTTCAGGGGCCAAGCAGTACTTC.

The V call is TRBV4-1, the J call TRBJ1-1; D uncertain. CDR3 length: 16 residues. V was clipped by 0 bases and J by 1 base, with 12 bases between them. Germline assignment: CDR1 MGHRA and CDR2 YSYEKL. The DNA of the CDR3 is TGCGCCAGCAGCCAAGATCTCGGTGAGGGGAACACTGAAGCTTTCTTT. Protein: CASSQDLGEGNTEAFF.